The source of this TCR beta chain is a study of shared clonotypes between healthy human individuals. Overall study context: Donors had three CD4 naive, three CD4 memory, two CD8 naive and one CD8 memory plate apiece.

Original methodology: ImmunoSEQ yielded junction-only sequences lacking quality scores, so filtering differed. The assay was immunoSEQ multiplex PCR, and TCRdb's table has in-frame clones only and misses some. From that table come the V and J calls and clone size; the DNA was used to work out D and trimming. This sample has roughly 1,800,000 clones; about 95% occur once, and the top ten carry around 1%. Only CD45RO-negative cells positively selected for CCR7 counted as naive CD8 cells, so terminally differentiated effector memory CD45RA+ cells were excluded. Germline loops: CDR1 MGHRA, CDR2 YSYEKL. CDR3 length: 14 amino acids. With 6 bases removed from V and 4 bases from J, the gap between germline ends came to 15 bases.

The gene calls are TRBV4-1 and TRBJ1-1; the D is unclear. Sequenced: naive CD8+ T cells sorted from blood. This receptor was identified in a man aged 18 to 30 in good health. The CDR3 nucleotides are TGCGCCAGCAGTAAAGCCCCTTTGGGCACTGAAGCTTTCTTT. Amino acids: CASSKAPLGTEAFF.